Below, 4 T cell receptor beta chains from the same sample are listed, as sequenced in a study of technical replicates of blood from a few donors. Sequencing was performed with immunoSEQ multiplex PCR; in TCRdb, only in-frame clones are kept and a portion is missing. The table shows approximately 79,000 clones, with about 97% occurring only once. Material for sequencing was T cells isolated from PBMCs. The receptors originated from a human donor in good health.

The chain joins TRBV29-1 to TRBJ2-7, with D hard to call. Per germline, CDR1 SQVTM and CDR2 ANQGSEA. There are 12 residues in the CDR3. V was trimmed by 5 bases and J by 0 bases, leaving 8 bases between them. This CDR3 reads CSVSEVSYEQYF. The CDR3 DNA follows: TGCAGCGTTTCAGAGGTCTCCTACGAGCAGTACTTC.

The V call is TRBV30, the J call TRBJ1-4, with D unresolved. This CDR3 comprises 13 residues. Germline assignment: CDR1 GTSNPN and CDR2 SVGIG (reference sequence). V dropped 0 bases and J dropped 7 bases, with 9 bases sitting between them. In DNA form, the CDR3 reads TGTGCCTGGAGTGTCCGAGGGAGTGAAAAACTGTTTTTT. Encoded protein: CAWSVRGSEKLFF.

This chain links TRBV4-2 with TRBJ2-1; D possibly corresponds to TRBD2 (5 bases). Trimming removed 2 bases at V and 4 bases at J, with 12 bases between. Germline CDR1 LGHNA, CDR2 YNFKEQ. This CDR3 contains 15 residues. CDR3 amino acids: CASSQFVGAYNEQFF. Written as DNA, the CDR3 is TGTGCCAGCAGCCAATTCGTGGGAGCTTACAATGAGCAGTTCTTC.

The V gene is TRBV19, the J gene TRBJ1-1; D remains ambiguous. Germline V gene lookup returns CDR1 LNHDA and CDR2 SQIVND (reference sequence). The V end was cut by 1 base, the J end by 0 bases, with 6 bases between. The CDR3 length is 14 residues. In DNA form, the CDR3 reads TGTGCCAGTAGTATAGGAACTATGAACACTGAAGCTTTCTTT. Protein sequence: CASSIGTMNTEAFF.